What follows describes a single T cell receptor (beta chain). Its antigen is not identified. The data were obtained in a study of beta chain features in type 1 diabetes. Study-level background: Investigators examined roughly 99,000,000 sorted cells across all samples.

Study-wide points: Insertion counts at VDJ junctions were lower in type 1 diabetes patients, who also showed more deletions there. TCRB CDR3 length was moderately but significantly reduced in all four CD4+ subsets of Type 1 diabetes patients.

Sorting of CD4+ naive, central memory, regulatory and stem cell-like memory cells was performed via CD45RO/CCR7/CD25/CD127/CD95/CD27. Each sorted fraction was over 95% pure. The authors reverse transcribed all of the isolated RNA, so sequencing captured expressed TCRB transcripts. Clones were read by immunoSEQ multiplex PCR, and TCRdb kept only the in-frame ones, dropping some. This sample has more than 95,000 clones, with around a sixth found just once. The sample comprised central memory CD4+ T cells from blood. The origin of this receptor is a man in his late teens or twenties with type 1 diabetes.

CDR3 region: CASSLGQIYEQYF. CDR3 coding DNA: TGTGCCAGCAGCTTAGGACAGATCTACGAGCAGTACTTC. The chain couples TRBV7-2 to TRBJ2-7; maybe TRBD1 (5 bases). The ends were cut back, 1 base at V and 3 bases at J, with 7 bases in the middle. The germline V gene encodes CDR1 SGHTA and CDR2 FQGNSA. The CDR3 consists of 13 residues.